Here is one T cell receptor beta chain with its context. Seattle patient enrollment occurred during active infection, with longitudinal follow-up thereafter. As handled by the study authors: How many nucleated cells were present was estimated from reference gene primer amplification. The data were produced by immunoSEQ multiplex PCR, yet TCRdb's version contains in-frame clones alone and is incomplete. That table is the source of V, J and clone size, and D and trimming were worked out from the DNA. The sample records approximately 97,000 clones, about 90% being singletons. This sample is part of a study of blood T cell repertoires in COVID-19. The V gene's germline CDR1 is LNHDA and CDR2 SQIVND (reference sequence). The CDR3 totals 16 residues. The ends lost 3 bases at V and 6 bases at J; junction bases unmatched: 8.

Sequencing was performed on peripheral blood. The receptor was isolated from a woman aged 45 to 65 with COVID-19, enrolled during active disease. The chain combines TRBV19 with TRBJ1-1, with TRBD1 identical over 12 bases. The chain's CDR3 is CASSMGQGAGLSEAFF. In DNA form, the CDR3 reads TGTGCCAGTAGTATGGGACAGGGGGCAGGTCTATCTGAAGCTTTCTTT.